A selection of T cell receptor beta chains follows, all from one sample in a study of vaccination effects on CD4 cells after COVID-19. No cognate antigen is known for these TCRs. Produced via immunoSEQ multiplex PCR; TCRdb's table is partial and in-frame only. The sample carries about 26,000 clones, roughly 74% recorded once. The source material was CD4+ T cells from PBMCs cultured with HCoV-NL63 spike peptides, sampled before COVID-19 vaccination. These receptors came from a human donor who had a prior SARS-CoV-2 infection. CDR3s include the opening cysteine and the closing phenylalanine or tryptophan. A D gene is named only where the DNA matches it firmly. Clone size appears in some rows only: once, few, many, or a class for an expanded clone.

CDR3nt,CDR3aa,d_gene,abundance,j_gene,v_gene
TGCGCCAGCAGCTCAGGACAGGGGGGAAACACCATATATTTT,CASSSGQGGNTIYF,TRBD1,.,TRBJ1-3,TRBV5-1
TGCGCCAGCAGCTTGGGGGGGACCATGAGAACCTCCTACGAGCAGTACTTC,CASSLGGTMRTSYEQYF,.,.,TRBJ2-7,TRBV5-1
TGCGCCAGCAGCCAAGATACAGGATATAATTCACCCCTCCACTTT,CASSQDTGYNSPLHF,.,.,TRBJ1-6,TRBV4-3
TGTGCCAGCAGGACACCCTCCCTCGAGCAGTACTTC,CASRTPSLEQYF,.,few,TRBJ2-7,TRBV11-3
TGTGCCAGCGACCCTCCCCTACTAGCGGGGGGTGGCAATGAGCAGTTCTTC,CASDPPLLAGGGNEQFF,TRBD2,.,TRBJ2-1,TRBV2
TGTGCCAGCAGCTCGGGCCCTCCGATGGGTGAGCAGTTCTTC,CASSSGPPMGEQFF,.,.,TRBJ2-1,TRBV7-3
TGTGCCAGCAGCTCTCCCGGGACTATTGGTTTCGATGAGCAGTTCTTC,CASSSPGTIGFDEQFF,TRBD2,.,TRBJ2-1,TRBV7-9
TGTGCCACAAACCGGATAGCGGGGGCCTACAATGAGCAGTTCTTC,CATNRIAGAYNEQFF,TRBD2,.,TRBJ2-1,TRBV5-6
TGTGCCAGCAGCTTCCTAGGACAGGGGGCGGACGGGGAGCTGTTTTTT,CASSFLGQGADGELFF,TRBD1,.,TRBJ2-2,TRBV9
TGTGCCAGCAGCCACCAACTCTACAGGCACCCAATCCCCTACAATGAGCAGTTCTTC,CASSHQLYRHPIPYNEQFF,.,.,TRBJ2-1,TRBV7-2
TGTGCCAGCAGCCCTCGACAGATATTCAATGAGCAGTTCTTC,CASSPRQIFNEQFF,.,.,TRBJ2-1,TRBV14
TGCGCCAGCAGCTTGGGGGAGACGGGTCAAGAGACCCAGTACTTC,CASSLGETGQETQYF,.,medium-sized,TRBJ2-5,TRBV5-1
TGTGCCAGCAGCTTGAGGGGAGACGAGACCCAGTACTTC,CASSLRGDETQYF,.,few,TRBJ2-5,TRBV5-6
TGTGCCAGCAGCGGTCGACTAGCGGGGGGGACCTACAATGAGCAGTTCTTC,CASSGRLAGGTYNEQFF,TRBD2,.,TRBJ2-1,TRBV9
TGTGCCACCAGCAGAGGTGGGGGTCTCACAGATACGCAGTATTTT,CATSRGGGLTDTQYF,.,.,TRBJ2-3,TRBV15
TGTGCCAGTAGTCTCCCGACCGGGATCGCGACCGGGTATAATTCACCCCTCCACTTT,CASSLPTGIATGYNSPLHF,.,.,TRBJ1-6,TRBV19
TGCGCCAGCAGCTTGGGAGCGGGCGAGAACACCGGGGAGCTGTTTTTT,CASSLGAGENTGELFF,.,few,TRBJ2-2,TRBV5-1
TGTGCCAGCAGCTTGCGGACAGGGGGGGATTCACCCCTCCACTTT,CASSLRTGGDSPLHF,TRBD1,few,TRBJ1-6,TRBV5-4
TGTGCCAGCAGCGCAGGGGGGTTCCAAGAGACCCAGTACTTC,CASSAGGFQETQYF,.,.,TRBJ2-5,TRBV9
TGTGCCAGCAGCAAGGGGACTGAGACCTACGAGCAGTACTTC,CASSKGTETYEQYF,.,.,TRBJ2-7,TRBV21-1
TGCGCCAGCAGGACCTACCCCACGACTAGCGGGGGCAATGAGCAGTTCTTC,CASRTYPTTSGGNEQFF,TRBD2,.,TRBJ2-1,TRBV4-1
TGTGCCAGCAGCGTAGGTGGCAGCCCTAATGAAAAACTGTTTTTT,CASSVGGSPNEKLFF,.,.,TRBJ1-4,TRBV9
TGTGCCAGCCGTCCGGGGGTGATCTCTGGAAACACCATATATTTT,CASRPGVISGNTIYF,.,.,TRBJ1-3,TRBV7-6
TGTGCCAGCAGCGTACAGGCTGCAAACTCCTACGAGCAGTACTTC,CASSVQAANSYEQYF,.,.,TRBJ2-7,TRBV9
TGCAGCGTTGTGCTCCGGGACAGGGGTTACTACGAGCAGTACTTC,CSVVLRDRGYYEQYF,TRBD1,.,TRBJ2-7,TRBV29-1
TGTGCCAGCAGCTTGGGCCCGACTAGCGGGGACTACAATGAGCAGTTCTTC,CASSLGPTSGDYNEQFF,TRBD2,.,TRBJ2-1,TRBV5-6
TGTGCCAGTAGTATAGGGGCCACAGGGCGCGGCACTGAAGCTTTCTTT,CASSIGATGRGTEAFF,.,.,TRBJ1-1,TRBV19
TGTGCCAGCAGCTTGTTTGATCACCCGACCTACAATGAGCAGTTCTTC,CASSLFDHPTYNEQFF,.,.,TRBJ2-1,TRBV5-6
TGTGCCAGCAGCCAAGATATTTCGGAGGGGGCGATGAGGGCCAACGTCCTGACTTTC,CASSQDISEGAMRANVLTF,.,once,TRBJ2-6,TRBV4-2
TGTGCCAGTAGCCACGAGAGATTAGCCGATGAGCAGTTCTTC,CASSHERLADEQFF,.,few,TRBJ2-1,TRBV19
TGTGCCAGCAGCCCCGGGACAGGGCGAGTCGGACCCTACCCTAATGAGCAGTTCTTC,CASSPGTGRVGPYPNEQFF,TRBD1,.,TRBJ2-1,TRBV7-2
TGTGCCAGCAGCTTGGATCTAGGGAGTTGGAATGAGCAGTTCTTC,CASSLDLGSWNEQFF,.,.,TRBJ2-1,TRBV5-4
TGTGCCAGCTCTCCGGACAGGTCTACCAATGAAGCTTTCTTT,CASSPDRSTNEAFF,TRBD1,.,TRBJ1-1,TRBV18
TGTGCCATGGGACAGCCGGGGTACAATGAGCAGTTCTTC,CAMGQPGYNEQFF,TRBD1,.,TRBJ2-1,TRBV10-3
TGCGCCAGCAGTCAATCGTGCGGACCGAAATATGGCTACACCTTC,CASSQSCGPKYGYTF,.,.,TRBJ1-2,TRBV23-1
TGTGCCAGTAGGGCACCAAAGGCTAACTATGGCTACACCTTC,CASRAPKANYGYTF,.,.,TRBJ1-2,TRBV19
TGTGCCAGCAGCTTAGGATTCTGGGACAGGGGAATTAATGAAAAACTGTTTTTT,CASSLGFWDRGINEKLFF,TRBD1,.,TRBJ1-4,TRBV7-8
TGCAGCGTTGAACGAAGCACAGATACGCAGTATTTT,CSVERSTDTQYF,.,.,TRBJ2-3,TRBV29-1
TGTGCCAGCAGTTCTCAGGGAAACACCATATATTTT,CASSSQGNTIYF,.,.,TRBJ1-3,TRBV2
TGTGCCACCAGCAGCCGGGTTGGGGGCACTGAAGCTTTCTTT,CATSSRVGGTEAFF,.,once,TRBJ1-1,TRBV15
TGCGCCAGCAGCTCTACGCCAGGGGGGGGAGATACGCAGTATTTT,CASSSTPGGGDTQYF,.,.,TRBJ2-3,TRBV5-1
TGCAGTGCACAGGGTAGCTATGGCTACACCTTC,CSAQGSYGYTF,.,.,TRBJ1-2,TRBV20-1
TGTGCCAGCAGCCCCGGGGGGAACCGCTATGGCTACACCTTC,CASSPGGNRYGYTF,.,few,TRBJ1-2,TRBV27
TGTGCCAGCAGTTACTCGTCCGGGACGTACGAGCAGTACTTC,CASSYSSGTYEQYF,.,.,TRBJ2-7,TRBV6-6
TGTGCCAGCAGCTTACGGGCCGGAGGAGGGGTGCCCCAGCATTTT,CASSLRAGGGVPQHF,.,few,TRBJ1-5,TRBV7-8
TGTGCCAGCAGCGTGACCGGGACAGGGCCCGAAAAACTGTTTTTT,CASSVTGTGPEKLFF,TRBD1,.,TRBJ1-4,TRBV9